Listed below are T cell receptor beta chains from one sample, sequenced in a study of response to subunit inactivated influenza vaccine. Each CDR3 protein is one row after TCRdb ran MiXCR on the RT-PCR reads. The sample includes some 540,000 distinct CDR3 sequences, under 25% seen only once; the top ten take 2.5% to 3%. The sample was also linked to a second study, of T cells expressing NK-cell markers.

The material sequenced was CD4+ T cells sorted from PBMCs, taken roughly 12 days after vaccination. All receptors derive from a man aged 45-65 years who received an inactivated influenza vaccine. CDR3s include the opening cysteine and the closing phenylalanine or tryptophan. A D gene is named only where the DNA matches it firmly. Clone size, where shown, is once, few, many, or a class for clones that have expanded.

D,J,V,size,CDR3,DNA
.,TRBJ2-3,TRBV27,few,CASSSPRTDTQYF,TGTGCCAGCAGTTCCCCCCGCACAGATACGCAGTATTTT
.,TRBJ2-7,TRBV11-2,few,CASSPAGLSYEQYF,TGTGCCAGCAGCCCGGCCGGGCTCTCCTACGAGCAGTACTTC
.,TRBJ2-7,TRBV6-5,few,CASSYSPRTIYEQYF,TGTGCCAGCAGTTACTCACCACGAACTATCTACGAGCAGTACTTC
.,TRBJ1-2,TRBV6-1,few,CASSESLYYGYTF,TGTGCCAGCAGTGAAAGCCTGTACTATGGCTACACCTTC
TRBD1,TRBJ2-7,TRBV12-3/TRBV12-4,few,CASSFRTGGNEQYF,TGTGCCAGCAGTTTTCGGACAGGTGGGAACGAGCAGTACTTC
.,TRBJ2-7,TRBV28,.,CASSFRLGHTLYEQYF,TGTGCCAGCAGTTTCAGACTCGGACATACCCTCTACGAGCAGTACTTC
.,TRBJ2-7,TRBV10-3,few,CAISDPGYEQYF,TGTGCCATCAGTGACCCCGGGTACGAGCAGTACTTC
TRBD2,TRBJ2-3,TRBV20-1,few,CSAKNSGRAWTDTQYF,TGCAGTGCTAAAAATAGCGGGAGGGCCTGGACAGATACGCAGTATTTT
TRBD1,TRBJ2-7,TRBV20-1,few,CSARDGTGLGQYF,TGCAGTGCTAGAGATGGGACAGGTCTGGGGCAGTACTTC
TRBD1,TRBJ1-6,TRBV7-9,few,CASSAGDRGAHNSPLHF,TGTGCCAGCAGCGCCGGGGACAGGGGAGCCCATAATTCACCCCTCCACTTT
.,TRBJ1-5,TRBV2,.,CASSKEGGRQPQHF,TGTGCCAGCAGCAAAGAGGGGGGACGACAGCCCCAGCATTTT
.,TRBJ2-4,TRBV9,few,CASGGYTYWSAKNIQYF,TGTGCCAGCGGGGGCTACACTTACTGGTCGGCCAAAAACATTCAGTACTTC
TRBD1,TRBJ2-5,TRBV5-1,few,CASSSGQGRLETQYF,TGCGCCAGCAGCTCCGGACAGGGGAGGCTGGAGACCCAGTACTTC
TRBD2,TRBJ2-5,TRBV6-5,few,CASSYSLGGPQETQYF,TGTGCCAGCAGTTACTCGTTGGGAGGGCCCCAAGAGACCCAGTACTTC